The next 26 T cell receptor beta chains were all read from a single sample in a study of blood T cell repertoires in COVID-19. Profiling relied on immunoSEQ multiplex PCR, and the TCRdb table lists in-frame clones only, not all of them. The sample lists approximately 160,000 clones, roughly 90% occurring once. Input material: peripheral blood. The receptors were gathered from a woman aged 70 to 79 with acute or convalescent COVID-19.

This clone has a single count. This sequence joins TRBV5-1 and TRBJ1-1, with 7 bases matching TRBD1. Per the germline V gene, CDR1 is SGHRS and CDR2 is YFSETQ. This CDR3 has 13 amino acids. The trim removed 4 bases at V and 10 bases at J, leaving 10 bases unmatched. The CDR3 nucleotides are TGCGCCAGCAGCGAGGGAGAAACAGGGGTAGCTTTCTTT. It translates to CASSEGETGVAFF.

This chain links TRBV5-4 with TRBJ2-5; D may be TRBD1 (7 bases). The CDR3 runs to 14 residues. Germline CDR1 is SGHNT and CDR2 is YYREEE (reference sequence). The germline V and J ends were trimmed by 2 bases and 5 bases, with 13 bases remaining between them. The CDR3 region has the DNA TGTGCCAGCAGCTTCGGAGGGGGCTTCGAGACCCAGTACTTC. Protein: CASSFGGGFETQYF.

The chain uses TRBV7-3 and TRBJ2-3, with D tentatively TRBD2 (5 bases). This CDR3 region has 15 residues. The germline V gene encodes CDR1 SGHTA and CDR2 FQGTGA. V was pared by 5 bases and J by 3 bases, with 15 bases between. The CDR3 region is CASSPAGVKTDTQYF. The DNA for the CDR3 is TGTGCCAGCAGCCCCGCCGGGGTAAAGACAGATACGCAGTATTTT.

V and J are TRBV11-2 and TRBJ1-2; the match to TRBD1 covers 10 bases. The CDR3 spans 19 residues. The V gene end was trimmed by 2 bases and the J gene end by 4 bases; junction bases not matched to a gene: 16. CDR1 and CDR2 (germline): SGHAT, FQNNGV. DNA of the CDR3: TGTGCCAGCAGCTTATCCACCCGGGACAGGGGTAACCGGGCCTATGGCTACACCTTC. Protein sequence: CASSLSTRDRGNRAYGYTF. Looking up the rest from reference TRBV11-2 and TRBJ1-2 gives the full variable domain: EAGVAQSPRYKIIEKRQSVAFWCNPISGHATLYWYQQILGQGPKLLIQFQNNGVVDDSQLPKDRFSAERLKGVDSTLKIQPAKLEDSAVYLCASSLSTRDRGNRAYGYTFGSGTRLTVV.

The rearrangement uses TRBV19 and TRBJ2-1, with D possibly matching TRBD1 (5 bases). Per the germline V gene, CDR1 is LNHDA and CDR2 is SQIVND (reference sequence). Trimming stripped 3 bases from V and 7 bases from J, with 19 bases between. The CDR3 contains 16 residues. The CDR3 DNA reads as TGTGCCAGTAGTATCCACCAGGGCACAACTTGGAATGAGCAGTTCTTC. It is translated as CASSIHQGTTWNEQFF.

The chain links TRBV5-4 to TRBJ2-5, with a possible D match to TRBD2 (6 bases). V gave up 4 bases and J gave up 1 base, with 20 bases separating them. The CDR3 contains 17 residues. Germline assignment: CDR1 SGHNT and CDR2 YYREEE (reference sequence). In nucleotides, the CDR3 is TGTGCCAGCAGCGAAACTGGCCGGGGGACGACCCAAGAGACCCAGTACTTC. Its protein product is CASSETGRGTTQETQYF.

The V gene is TRBV7-9, the J gene TRBJ1-1; D may be TRBD1 (6 bases). Germline CDR1 and CDR2: SEHNR and FQNEAQ (reference sequence). The CDR3 consists of 14 residues. Deletions cut 10 bases from V and 5 bases from J, with 20 bases between. The CDR3 DNA sequence: TGTGCCACGGGCAATAACCAGGGGAATACTGAAGCTTTCTTT. Translation gives CATGNNQGNTEAFF.

This clone was seen a handful of times. The genes are TRBV2 and TRBJ1-2; D call uncertain. The CDR3 runs to 13 residues. V shed 4 bases and J shed 7 bases, with 13 bases lying between them. Germline assignment: CDR1 SNHLY and CDR2 FYNNEI. CDR3 sequence: CASSVGTNSGYTF. CDR3 bases: TGTGCCAGCAGTGTAGGCACGAACAGTGGCTACACCTTC.

The chain employs TRBV9 and TRBJ1-1, with 9 nucleotides matching TRBD1. This CDR3 has 13 amino acids. Per the germline V gene, CDR1 is SGDLS and CDR2 is YYNGEE. V was clipped by 4 bases and J by 9 bases; unmatched bases: 7. CDR3 bases: TGTGCCAGCAGCCCAGGGACAGGGCAGAAAGCTTTCTTT. It encodes CASSPGTGQKAFF.

This chain uses TRBV11-1 with TRBJ1-1; D might be TRBD1 (5 bases). Germline lookup yields CDR1 SGHAT and CDR2 FQDESV (reference sequence). The V end lost 3 bases, the J end lost 4 bases, and 9 bases lay between the germline ends. The CDR3 loop spans 13 amino acids. CDR3 in DNA: TGTGCCAGCAGCTTTGCAGGGTTCACTGAAGCTTTCTTT. Amino acid sequence: CASSFAGFTEAFF.

This clone was detected only a few times. This chain connects TRBV6-1 to TRBJ1-1; a weak D match, TRBD1 (6 bases). This CDR3 region has 14 residues. With 2 bases removed from V and 3 bases from J, the gap between germline ends came to 10 bases. Germline assignment: CDR1 MNHNS and CDR2 SASEGT. The CDR3 here is CASSEQGWDTEAFF. In nucleotides, the CDR3 is TGTGCCAGCAGTGAACAGGGGTGGGACACTGAAGCTTTCTTT.

The chain recombines TRBV10-3 with TRBJ2-7; 7 nucleotides align to TRBD1. Trimming removed 5 bases from V and 6 bases from J; junction bases left unmatched: 7. Germline V gene data show CDR1 as ENHRY and CDR2 as SYGVKD. The CDR3 spans 13 residues. In nucleotides, the CDR3 is TGTGCCATCAGTCAAGGACAGGACCTCGAGCAGTACTTC. This translates into CAISQGQDLEQYF.

Only a few counts were recorded for this clone. The rearrangement uses TRBV4-3 and TRBJ2-1; 10 nucleotides align to TRBD2. The CDR3 extends over 17 amino acids. After removal of 0 bases from V and 9 bases from J, the junction contained 11 bases not matched to a gene. The V gene's germline CDR1 is LGHNA and CDR2 YSLEER. In DNA, the CDR3 is TGCGCCAGCAGCCAAGATCTTACTAGCGGGAAGTTGTCTGAGCAGTTCTTC. Translated: CASSQDLTSGKLSEQFF.

This clone occurred a few times. This sequence joins TRBV11-1 and TRBJ1-1; the match to TRBD1 covers 7 bases. Germline CDR1 reads SGHAT; CDR2 reads FQDESV (reference sequence). Trimming at V came to 9 bases and at J to 0 bases, leaving 4 bases not matched to a gene. The CDR3 has 13 residues. DNA for the CDR3: TGTGCCAGTATGGGACAGTTGAACACTGAAGCTTTCTTT. It encodes CASMGQLNTEAFF.

This chain uses TRBV6-5 with TRBJ2-1; TRBD2 is a possible D gene (5 bases). Between the trimmed V and J ends, which lost 4 bases and 9 bases, there was a span of 7 bases. The length of the CDR3 is 11 residues. Germline lookup yields CDR1 MNHEY and CDR2 SVGAGI. The DNA of the CDR3 is TGTGCCAGCAGTTGGACTTTTGAGCAGTTCTTC. It yields the protein CASSWTFEQFF.

This clone has only one observation. The chain joins TRBV10-3 to TRBJ2-2; 10 bases map to TRBD1. Germline CDR1 ENHRY, CDR2 SYGVKD. The trim removed 3 bases at V and 7 bases at J, leaving 14 bases unmatched. The CDR3 is 18 residues long. CDR3 loop: CAISDLMSGTGVGGELFF. CDR3 bases: TGTGCCATCAGTGACCTGATGAGTGGGACAGGGGTCGGCGGGGAGCTGTTTTTT.

The gene calls are TRBV5-4 and TRBJ1-1, with D possibly being TRBD1 (6 bases). The CDR3 covers 14 residues. The germline V gene has CDR1 SGHNT and CDR2 YYREEE (reference sequence). Between the trimmed V and J ends, which lost 0 bases and 10 bases, there was a span of 16 bases. Here the CDR3 DNA reads TGTGCCAGCAGCTTGGCTGGGGGGGCGGGTACAGCTTTCTTT. Its protein is CASSLAGGAGTAFF.

This clone has more than one count but fewer than ten. J is TRBJ2-6 and V is TRBV11-2, with a possible D match to TRBD2 (6 bases). CDR1 is SGHAT, CDR2 FQNNGV, per germline. This CDR3 has 18 amino acids. Trimming removed 1 base at V and 1 base at J, with 14 bases between. In nucleotides, the CDR3 is TGTGCCAGCAGCTTAGTCCGCGGACTAAGATCTGGGGCCAACGTCCTGACTTTC. It is translated as CASSLVRGLRSGANVLTF.

CDR3 sequence: CASSIESGSTYEQYF. The CDR3 DNA reads as TGTGCCAGTAGTATAGAGTCAGGTTCGACCTACGAGCAGTACTTC. This chain joins TRBV19 and TRBJ2-7; D unresolved. Trimming stripped 0 bases from V and 2 bases from J, with 11 bases between. The CDR3 covers 15 residues. Germline-derived CDR1 and CDR2 are LNHDA and SQIVND (reference sequence).

The V and J genes are TRBV28 and TRBJ2-5, with 9 bases matching TRBD2. V lost 3 bases, J lost 5 bases, and 7 bases stayed unmatched. Germline V gene data show CDR1 as MDHEN and CDR2 as SYDVKM. CDR3 size: 15 residues. CDR3 residues: CASSFVPSGAETQYF. The CDR3 nucleotides read TGTGCCAGCAGTTTCGTCCCTAGCGGGGCGGAGACCCAGTACTTC.

The chain joins TRBV2 to TRBJ2-5; tentative D call: TRBD2 (5 bases). V dropped 4 bases and J dropped 4 bases, with 7 bases sitting between them. This CDR3 region has 12 residues. Germline loops: CDR1 SNHLY, CDR2 FYNNEI. The CDR3 here is CASSGGGETQYF. The CDR3 DNA reads TGTGCCAGCAGTGGTGGAGGAGAGACCCAGTACTTC.

The V gene is TRBV9, the J gene TRBJ1-2; the D gene is possibly TRBD1 (5 bases). V lost 2 bases and J 5 bases, leaving 13 bases between the germline ends. CDR3 length equals 14 residues. Germline CDR1 reads SGDLS; CDR2 reads YYNGEE. The CDR3 protein is CASSVGEGRYGYTF. CDR3 bases: TGTGCCAGCAGCGTCGGGGAGGGGAGGTATGGCTACACCTTC.

The chain is built from TRBV4-3 and TRBJ1-2; D is unresolved. V lost 1 base, J lost 4 bases, and 10 bases lay in between. The CDR3 is made up of 14 amino acids. Germline values: CDR1 LGHNA, CDR2 YSLEER. The CDR3 protein is CASSQAVQPYGYTF. CDR3 bases: TGCGCCAGCAGCCAAGCGGTCCAACCCTATGGCTACACCTTC.

The genes are TRBV6-6 and TRBJ2-7; 7 nucleotides align to TRBD1. The trim removed 2 bases at V and 4 bases at J, leaving 8 bases unmatched. Germline CDR1 and CDR2: MNHNY and SVGAGI (reference sequence). The CDR3 consists of 15 residues. Here the CDR3 reads CASSYEGGAKYEQYF. In DNA form, the CDR3 reads TGTGCCAGCAGTTACGAAGGGGGCGCGAAATACGAGCAGTACTTC.

The gene calls are TRBV5-1 and TRBJ2-6; 7 nucleotides line up with TRBD2. This CDR3 contains 15 residues. Germline V gene sequence: CDR1 SGHRS, CDR2 YFSETQ. The junction had 1 base not matched to a gene; V was cut back by 0 bases and J by 4 bases. The CDR3 region is CASSLGGGGANVLTF. CDR3 bases: TGCGCCAGCAGCTTGGGGGGGGGAGGGGCCAACGTCCTGACTTTC. Full variable domain (missing parts from reference TRBV5-1 and TRBJ2-6): KAGVTQTPRYLIKTRGQQVTLSCSPISGHRSVSWYQQTPGQGLQFLFEYFSETQRNKGNFPGRFSGRQFSNSRSEMNVSTLELGDSALYLCASSLGGGGANVLTFGAGSRLTVL.

The gene calls are TRBV28 and TRBJ2-5; D perhaps matches TRBD2 (6 bases). The CDR3 length is 14 residues. The ends were cut back, 3 bases at V and 5 bases at J, with 13 bases in the middle. Germline V gene data show CDR1 as MDHEN and CDR2 as SYDVKM. CDR3 coding DNA: TGTGCCAGCAGTTTGTCCGGGAGATGGGAGACCCAGTACTTC. It codes for CASSLSGRWETQYF.